This TCR beta chain originates from a study of early T cells in non-severe SARS-CoV-2 infection. The germline V gene has CDR1 LGHNA and CDR2 YNFKEQ. CDR3 length: 16 residues. Trimming at V came to 4 bases and at J to 8 bases, leaving 12 bases not matched to a gene. This clonotype was seen ten or more times. TCRdb independently ran MiXCR on the 5' RACE reads; one entry per CDR3 protein. The table has roughly 52,000 distinct CDR3 sequences, under 7% seen once; the top ten hold over 2.5%. Sequencing was performed on whole blood, taken at baseline. The TCR comes from an adult who was a healthcare worker with PCR-confirmed SARS-CoV-2 infection or an uninfected control (not recorded which). This chain uses TRBV4-2 with TRBJ2-1; 9 bases align to TRBD2. CDR3 in DNA: TGTGCCAGCAGCCCCCGAGGGGGCGGGGGGGCGGATGAGCAGTTCTTC. Translation gives CASSPRGGGGADEQFF.